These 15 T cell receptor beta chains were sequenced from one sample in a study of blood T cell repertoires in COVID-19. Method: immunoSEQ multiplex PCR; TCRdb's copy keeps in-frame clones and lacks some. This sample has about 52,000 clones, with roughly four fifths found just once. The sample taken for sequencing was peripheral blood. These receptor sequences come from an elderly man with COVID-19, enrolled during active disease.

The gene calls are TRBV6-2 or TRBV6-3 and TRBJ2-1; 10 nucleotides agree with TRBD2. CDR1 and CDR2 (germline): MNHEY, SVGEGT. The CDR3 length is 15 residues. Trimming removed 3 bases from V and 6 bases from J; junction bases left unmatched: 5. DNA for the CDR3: TGTGCCAGCAGTTATAGAGCGGGGGGGGGCAATGAGCAGTTCTTC. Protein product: CASSYRAGGGNEQFF.

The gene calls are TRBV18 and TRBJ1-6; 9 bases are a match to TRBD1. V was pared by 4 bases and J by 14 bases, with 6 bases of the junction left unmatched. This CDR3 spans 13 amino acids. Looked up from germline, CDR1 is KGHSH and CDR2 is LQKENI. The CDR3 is CASSLPGTGSLHF. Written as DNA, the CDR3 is TGTGCCAGCTCACTTCCCGGGACAGGGTCCCTCCACTTT.

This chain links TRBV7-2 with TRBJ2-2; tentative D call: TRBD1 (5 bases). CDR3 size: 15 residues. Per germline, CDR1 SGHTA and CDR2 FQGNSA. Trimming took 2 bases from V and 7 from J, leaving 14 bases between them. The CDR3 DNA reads TGTGCCAGCAGCTTATTTGGGGCGCCGAACGGGGAGCTGTTTTTT. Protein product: CASSLFGAPNGELFF.

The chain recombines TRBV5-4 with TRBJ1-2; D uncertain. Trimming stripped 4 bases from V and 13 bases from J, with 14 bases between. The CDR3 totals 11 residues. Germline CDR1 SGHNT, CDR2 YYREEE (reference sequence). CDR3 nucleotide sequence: TGTGCCAGCAGCGAGGAAGAGGTTCTCACCTTC. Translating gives CASSEEEVLTF.

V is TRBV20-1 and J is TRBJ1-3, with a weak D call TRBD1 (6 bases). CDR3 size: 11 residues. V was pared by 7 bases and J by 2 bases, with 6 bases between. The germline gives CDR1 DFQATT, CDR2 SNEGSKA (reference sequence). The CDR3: CSGQAGNTIYF. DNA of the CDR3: TGCAGTGGACAGGCTGGAAACACCATATATTTT.

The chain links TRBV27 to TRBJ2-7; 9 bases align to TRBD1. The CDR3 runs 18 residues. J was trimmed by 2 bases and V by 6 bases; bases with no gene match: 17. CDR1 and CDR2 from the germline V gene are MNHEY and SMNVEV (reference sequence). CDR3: CASRTGTGLGSNPYEQYF. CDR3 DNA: TGTGCCAGCAGGACCGGGACAGGGCTTGGTAGCAACCCCTACGAGCAGTACTTC.

DNA for the CDR3: TGTGCCAGCAGCTCGATCCCGGGACAGGGAAAGAATTCCTACGAGCAGTACTTC. Protein: CASSSIPGQGKNSYEQYF. The chain uses TRBV13 and TRBJ2-7; 9 positions agree with TRBD1. The V gene end was trimmed by 4 bases and the J gene end by 1 base; junction bases not matched to a gene: 14. CDR1 is PRHDT, CDR2 FYEKMQ, per germline (reference sequence). The CDR3 has 18 residues. The full variable domain, in which reference TRBV13 and TRBJ2-7 provide the parts outside the CDR3, is AAGVIQSPRHLIKEKRETATLKCYPIPRHDTVYWYQQGPGQDPQFLISFYEKMQSDKGSIPDRFSAQQFSDYHSELNMSSLELGDSALYFCASSSIPGQGKNSYEQYFGPGTRLTVT.

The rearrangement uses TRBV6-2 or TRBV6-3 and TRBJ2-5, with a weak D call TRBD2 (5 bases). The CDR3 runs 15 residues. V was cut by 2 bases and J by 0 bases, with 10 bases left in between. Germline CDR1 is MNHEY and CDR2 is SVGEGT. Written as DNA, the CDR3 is TGTGCCAGCAGTTACGGACTCACCTACCAAGAGACCCAGTACTTC. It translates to CASSYGLTYQETQYF.

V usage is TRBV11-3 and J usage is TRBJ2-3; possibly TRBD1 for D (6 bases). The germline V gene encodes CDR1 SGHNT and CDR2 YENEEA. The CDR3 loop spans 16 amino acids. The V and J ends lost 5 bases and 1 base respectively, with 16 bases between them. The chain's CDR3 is CASSLGGQGRTDTQYF. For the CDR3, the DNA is TGTGCCAGCAGCCTGGGCGGGCAGGGGCGCACAGATACGCAGTATTTT.

The CDR3 region is CASSSTGDQPQHF. CDR3 nucleotide sequence: TGTGCCAGCAGCTCAACGGGGGATCAGCCCCAGCATTTT. This chain links TRBV3-1 (or the pseudogene TRBV3-2) with TRBJ1-5; TRBD1 might be the D (5 bases). This CDR3 comprises 13 residues. Germline V lookup: CDR1 LGHDT, CDR2 YNNKEL (reference sequence). V was trimmed by 5 bases and J by 5 bases, leaving 10 bases between them.

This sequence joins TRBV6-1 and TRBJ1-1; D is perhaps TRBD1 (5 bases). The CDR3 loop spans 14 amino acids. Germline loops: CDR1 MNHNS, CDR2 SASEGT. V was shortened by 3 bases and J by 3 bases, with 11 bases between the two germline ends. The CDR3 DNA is TGTGCCAGCAGTGACAGGGTTGGGTACACTGAAGCTTTCTTT. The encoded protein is CASSDRVGYTEAFF.

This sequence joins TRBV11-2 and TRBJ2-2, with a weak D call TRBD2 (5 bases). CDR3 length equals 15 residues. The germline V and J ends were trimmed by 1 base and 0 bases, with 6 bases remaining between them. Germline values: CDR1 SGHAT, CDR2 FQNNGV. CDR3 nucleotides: TGTGCCAGCAGCTTAGCGGGATCGAACACCGGGGAGCTGTTTTTT. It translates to CASSLAGSNTGELFF.

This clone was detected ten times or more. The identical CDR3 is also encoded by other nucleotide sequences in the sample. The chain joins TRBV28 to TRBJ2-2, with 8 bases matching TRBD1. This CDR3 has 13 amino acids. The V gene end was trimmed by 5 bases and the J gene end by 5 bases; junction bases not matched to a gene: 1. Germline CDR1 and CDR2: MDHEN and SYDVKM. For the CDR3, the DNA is TGTGCCAGCAGTAACAGGGGGACCGGGGAGCTGTTTTTT. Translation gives CASSNRGTGELFF.

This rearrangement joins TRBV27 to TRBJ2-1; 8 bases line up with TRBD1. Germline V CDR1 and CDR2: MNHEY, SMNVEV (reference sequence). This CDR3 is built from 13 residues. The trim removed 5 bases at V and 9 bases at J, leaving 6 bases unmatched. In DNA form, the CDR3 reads TGTGCCAGCAGTCCAGGGGGCGTCGGTGAGCAGTTCTTC. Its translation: CASSPGGVGEQFF.

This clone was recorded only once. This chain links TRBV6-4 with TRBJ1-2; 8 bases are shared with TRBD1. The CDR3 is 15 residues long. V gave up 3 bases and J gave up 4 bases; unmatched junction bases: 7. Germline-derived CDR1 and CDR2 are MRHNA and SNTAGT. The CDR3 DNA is TGTGCCAGCAGTGAGCACATTGGGACAGGCTATGGCTACACCTTC. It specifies CASSEHIGTGYGYTF.